The clone carrying this TCR beta chain was detected many times. Antigen: not known. The sample originates from a study of regulatory T cells in long-lasting Graves disease. Study-wide results and caveats: Compared with new cases, persistent Graves' patients showed reduced TCR diversity. Under persistent disease, TRBV28, TRBJ1-2 and TRBJ2-5 were used preferentially.

Construction of TCR beta libraries relied on iRepertoire HTBI primers and on Arm-PCR targeting CDR3 regions. TCRdb re-called the multiplex PCR reads with MiXCR, one entry per CDR3 protein. The sample contains about 560,000 distinct CDR3 sequences, 15% to 20% of which appear only once. The time point is: newly diagnosed GD, antithyroid drugs for less than 3 months. Construction of the TCR library relied on RNA isolated from PBMCs. American Thyroid Association guidelines served as the basis for diagnosing Graves' disease. Per the germline V gene, CDR1 is KGHDR and CDR2 is SFDVKD. The CDR3 consists of 15 residues. V was clipped by 1 base and J by 7 bases; unmatched bases: 8. These data were likewise used in another study, on T cells in Graves' hyperthyroidism and ophthalmopathy.

The receptor was derived from a man in his late teens or twenties with Graves disease. V is TRBV24-1 and J is TRBJ2-7, with 8 nucleotides matching TRBD1. The material was peripheral blood mononuclear cells (PBMCs), obtained at new diagnosis, from a patient treated with antithyroid drugs. CDR3 DNA sequence: TGTGCCACCAGTGATTTAAGACAGGGGATTATAGAGCAGTACTTC. Protein product: CATSDLRQGIIEQYF.